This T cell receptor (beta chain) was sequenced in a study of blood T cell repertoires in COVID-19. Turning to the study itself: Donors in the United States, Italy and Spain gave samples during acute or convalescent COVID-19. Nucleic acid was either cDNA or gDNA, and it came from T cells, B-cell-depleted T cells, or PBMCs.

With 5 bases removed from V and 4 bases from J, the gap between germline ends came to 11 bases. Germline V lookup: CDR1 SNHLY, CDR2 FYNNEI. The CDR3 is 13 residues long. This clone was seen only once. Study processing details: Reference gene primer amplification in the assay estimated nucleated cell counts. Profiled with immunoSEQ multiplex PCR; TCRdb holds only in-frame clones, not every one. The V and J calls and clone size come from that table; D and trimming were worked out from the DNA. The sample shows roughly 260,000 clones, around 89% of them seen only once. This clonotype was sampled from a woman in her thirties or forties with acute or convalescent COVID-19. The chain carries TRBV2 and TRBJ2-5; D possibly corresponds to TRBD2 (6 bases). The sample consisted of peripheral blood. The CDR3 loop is CASSPDYLETQYF. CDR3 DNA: TGTGCCAGCAGTCCGGACTATCTAGAGACCCAGTACTTC.